What follows describes a single TCR beta chain. Roughly 0.45 to 1 ug RNA was reverse transcribed with random hexamers. The authors amplified TCR beta CDR3 across 54 Vbeta and 13 Jbeta using immunoSEQ multiplex PCR. Each CDR3 protein gets one entry after TCRdb re-called the immunoSEQ multiplex PCR reads with MiXCR. The repertoire consists of around 200,000 distinct CDR3 sequences, with 92% occurring once and the leading ten covering about 0.15%. This entry is derived from a study of CD8 T cells in Susac syndrome. V lost 7 bases and J lost 2, with 14 bases in between. The germline CDR1 and CDR2 sequences are MNHEY and SMNVEV (reference sequence). The length of the CDR3 is 14 residues. The T cells that were sequenced for TCR beta were CD8+ and CD4+ cells from blood. In the multiple sclerosis control group, patients were treatment-naive and had stable or active relapsing-remitting disease. Both CD4+ and CD8+ T cells were negatively isolated, and TEMRA cells underwent FACS enrichment.

The sequence was collected from a human donor with multiple sclerosis. Source material: CD8+ T cells from PBMCs. The rearrangement joins TRBV27 to TRBJ2-5; D gene uncertain. The CDR3 sequence: CASTPVAGQETQYF. The CDR3 nucleotides read TGTGCCAGCACTCCCGTAGCCGGGCAAGAGACCCAGTACTTC.